One and the same sample provided the 26 T cell receptor beta chains below, sequenced in a study of blood T cell repertoires in COVID-19. The repertoire was sequenced with immunoSEQ multiplex PCR; TCRdb's copy has only in-frame clones and lacks some. The sample yields around 130,000 clones, 84% seen once. The sample was peripheral blood. Source of these receptors: a man between 60 and 75 years old with acute or convalescent COVID-19.

The rearrangement uses TRBV19 and TRBJ2-3; tentatively, D is TRBD2 (6 bases). Germline CDR1 LNHDA, CDR2 SQIVND (reference sequence). V was cut by 3 bases and J by 5 bases, with 18 bases left in between. This CDR3 has 16 residues. Here the CDR3 reads CASSIALARLGDTQYF. CDR3 nucleotides: TGTGCCAGTAGTATCGCCCTAGCGCGCCTGGGAGATACGCAGTATTTT.

The genes are TRBV27 and TRBJ2-3; weak D call: TRBD2 (5 bases). In germline, CDR1 is MNHEY, CDR2 SMNVEV (reference sequence). The CDR3 runs 16 residues. V was trimmed by 2 bases and J by 2 bases, leaving 14 bases between them. For the CDR3, the DNA is TGTGCCAGCAGTTTAACCGGGCCCGGGGACACAGATACGCAGTATTTT. Translation: CASSLTGPGDTDTQYF.

J is TRBJ2-1 and V is TRBV9; 10 nucleotides line up with TRBD2. The CDR3 loop spans 16 amino acids. Trimming removed 0 bases from V and 5 bases from J; junction bases left unmatched: 5. Germline V gene lookup returns CDR1 SGDLS and CDR2 YYNGEE. The CDR3 loop reads CASSVGGTSGNNEQFF. CDR3 coding DNA: TGTGCCAGCAGCGTAGGTGGAACTAGCGGGAACAATGAGCAGTTCTTC.

This clone has only one observation. The gene calls are TRBV5-1 and TRBJ2-6; D gene uncertain. The germline V gene encodes CDR1 SGHRS and CDR2 YFSETQ. The CDR3 sequence is 17 residues long. V was trimmed by 0 bases and J by 0 bases, leaving 10 bases between them. The CDR3 DNA reads as TGCGCCAGCAGCTTGGCACAGATTAGCTCTGGGGCCAACGTCCTGACTTTC. Translating it yields CASSLAQISSGANVLTF. Drawing the rest from reference TRBV5-1 and TRBJ2-6, the complete variable domain is KAGVTQTPRYLIKTRGQQVTLSCSPISGHRSVSWYQQTPGQGLQFLFEYFSETQRNKGNFPGRFSGRQFSNSRSEMNVSTLELGDSALYLCASSLAQISSGANVLTFGAGSRLTVL.

The chain uses TRBV27 and TRBJ2-7; D possibly corresponds to TRBD1 (5 bases). The V gene lost 0 bases and the J gene lost 3 bases, with 9 bases spanning the gap. CDR1 and CDR2 (germline): MNHEY, SMNVEV (reference sequence). There are 14 residues in the CDR3. The CDR3 loop reads CASSLSGPFYEQYF. CDR3 nucleotide sequence: TGTGCCAGCAGTTTATCGGGGCCGTTCTACGAGCAGTACTTC.

The chain recombines TRBV2 with TRBJ2-7, with D perhaps matching TRBD2 (6 bases). Trimming stripped 8 bases from V and 1 base from J, with 21 bases between. The CDR3 consists of 16 residues. Germline CDR1 is SNHLY and CDR2 is FYNNEI. The CDR3 is CASPPDGQSGSYEQYF. As DNA, the CDR3 is TGTGCCAGCCCCCCGGACGGACAAAGCGGGTCCTACGAGCAGTACTTC.

The V and J genes are TRBV12-3 or TRBV12-4 and TRBJ2-2; D not certain. Trimming took off 7 bases at V and 7 bases at J, with 7 bases between the two ends. This CDR3 is 11 amino acids long. The CDR3: CASTLIGELFF. DNA for the CDR3: TGTGCCAGCACCCTTATCGGGGAGCTGTTTTTT.

This chain links TRBV6-5 with TRBJ1-3, with 7 bases matching TRBD1. There are 14 residues in the CDR3. Germline loops: CDR1 MNHEY, CDR2 SVGAGI. Trimming removed 4 bases from V and 4 bases from J; junction bases left unmatched: 4. CDR3 in amino acids: CASSLGQEGNTIYF. The DNA of the CDR3 is TGTGCCAGCAGTTTAGGACAGGAGGGAAACACCATATATTTT.

A single count supports this clone. The chain links TRBV19 to TRBJ1-5; D remains unclear. V gave up 5 bases and J gave up 4 bases, with 18 bases separating them. Germline values: CDR1 LNHDA, CDR2 SQIVND (reference sequence). The CDR3 is made up of 16 amino acids. CDR3 protein: CASSRREGPGNQPQHF. CDR3 in DNA: TGTGCCAGTAGTCGACGGGAAGGGCCGGGGAATCAGCCCCAGCATTTT. Drawing the rest from reference TRBV19 and TRBJ1-5, the complete variable domain is DGGITQSPKYLFRKEGQNVTLSCEQNLNHDAMYWYRQDPGQGLRLIYYSQIVNDFQKGDIAEGYSVSREKKESFPLTVTSAQKNPTAFYLCASSRREGPGNQPQHFGDGTRLSIL.

The rearrangement uses TRBV2 and TRBJ1-2; TRBD1 aligns across 8 bases. Germline V gene data show CDR1 as SNHLY and CDR2 as FYNNEI. The CDR3 runs to 14 residues. Trimming cost V 3 bases and J 5 bases; bases outside gene matches: 5. CDR3 sequence reads: CASSDGQGTYGYTF. CDR3 DNA sequence: TGTGCCAGCAGTGATGGACAGGGAACTTATGGCTACACCTTC.

The chain employs TRBV9 and TRBJ2-3; TRBD2 matches at 16 bases. The CDR3 totals 16 residues. Unmatched junction bases numbered 4, after V lost 5 bases and J lost 4 bases. Germline V gene lookup returns CDR1 SGDLS and CDR2 YYNGEE. CDR3 protein: CASRPGTSGGADTQYF. The CDR3 coding sequence is TGTGCCAGCAGACCGGGGACTAGCGGGGGGGCAGATACGCAGTATTTT.

V and J are TRBV12-3 or TRBV12-4 and TRBJ2-1; D not resolved. CDR3 length equals 12 residues. With 3 bases removed from V and 9 bases from J, the gap between germline ends came to 9 bases. DNA of the CDR3: TGTGCCAGCAGTTTCCTAGTGGCTGAGCAGTTCTTC. It translates to CASSFLVAEQFF.

V gene TRBV27 combines with J gene TRBJ1-1, with D perhaps matching TRBD1 (5 bases). CDR3 size: 12 residues. CDR1 and CDR2 from the germline V gene are MNHEY and SMNVEV (reference sequence). V lost 11 bases to trimming and J lost 7 bases, with 17 bases between them. CDR3 loop: CALRRGGFEAFF. The CDR3 DNA reads TGTGCCCTGCGGCGGGGGGGTTTTGAAGCTTTCTTT.

The V call is TRBV4-1, the J call TRBJ2-6; tentative D call: TRBD1 (5 bases). Germline V gene data show CDR1 as MGHRA and CDR2 as YSYEKL. V lost 3 bases and J 0 bases, leaving 18 bases between the germline ends. The CDR3 is 19 amino acids. CDR3 sequence (DNA): TGCGCCAGCAGCCACACTGCCCAGGGTCGGTACTCTGGGGCCAACGTCCTGACTTTC. Translated, it gives CASSHTAQGRYSGANVLTF.

This chain links TRBV7-2 with TRBJ2-7, with D tentatively TRBD1 (5 bases). The germline V gene encodes CDR1 SGHTA and CDR2 FQGNSA. The CDR3 length is 15 residues. V shed 2 bases and J shed 0 bases, with 11 bases lying between them. This chain's CDR3 is CASSLNGQASYEQYF. The DNA for the CDR3 is TGTGCCAGCAGCTTAAATGGACAAGCCTCCTACGAGCAGTACTTC.

The CDR3 is CASSFNRESAEAFF. Here the CDR3 DNA reads TGTGCCAGCAGCTTTAACAGGGAATCAGCTGAAGCTTTCTTT. This rearrangement joins TRBV7-9 to TRBJ1-1, with a weak D call TRBD1 (6 bases). This CDR3 spans 14 amino acids. CDR1 is SEHNR and CDR2 is FQNEAQ in the germline V gene (reference sequence). Trimming took off 3 bases at V and 6 bases at J, with 14 bases between the two ends.

The J gene is TRBJ2-5, the V gene TRBV10-3, with 7 bases identical to TRBD1. This CDR3 contains 14 residues. V gave up 0 bases and J gave up 5 bases; unmatched junction bases: 3. Germline CDR1 ENHRY, CDR2 SYGVKD. The CDR3 loop reads CAISESTGSETQYF. As DNA, the CDR3 is TGTGCCATCAGTGAGTCGACAGGGTCCGAGACCCAGTACTTC.

This rearrangement joins TRBV7-2 to TRBJ2-7; 9 bases match TRBD1. CDR3 length equals 18 residues. Germline values: CDR1 SGHTA, CDR2 FQGNSA. The V gene end was trimmed by 1 base and the J gene end by 7 bases; junction bases not matched to a gene: 17. The CDR3 DNA is TGTGCCAGCAGCTTAGTCGCCGTGGGACAGGGAAGGTCTAGGGAGCAGTACTTC. It yields the protein CASSLVAVGQGRSREQYF.

V and J are TRBV27 and TRBJ1-5, with a possible D match to TRBD1 (5 bases). This CDR3 spans 15 amino acids. Trimming shortened V by 2 bases and J by 5 bases, and 13 bases separated the two germline ends. Germline CDR1 and CDR2: MNHEY and SMNVEV (reference sequence). CDR3 sequence reads: CASSLGGGPYQPQHF. Written as DNA, the CDR3 is TGTGCCAGCAGTTTAGGGGGAGGGCCGTATCAGCCCCAGCATTTT.

The genes are TRBV6-5 and TRBJ1-4, with a weak D call TRBD1 (6 bases). Trimming stripped 5 bases from V and 4 bases from J, with 11 bases between. This CDR3 has 14 amino acids. CDR1 and CDR2 (germline): MNHEY, SVGAGI. CDR3 sequence: CASSLGTSNEKLFF. CDR3 coding DNA: TGTGCCAGCAGTCTCGGGACAAGTAATGAAAAACTGTTTTTT.

The rearrangement joins TRBV5-6 to TRBJ1-5, with 12 nucleotides matching TRBD1. Looked up from germline, CDR1 is SGHDT and CDR2 is YYEEEE. After removal of 2 bases from V and 6 bases from J, the junction contained 12 bases not matched to a gene. CDR3 length: 18 residues. CDR3 DNA sequence: TGTGCCAGCAGCTTTTGGGGGACAGGGGGCACGGTGACTCAGCCCCAGCATTTT. It encodes CASSFWGTGGTVTQPQHF.

The genes are TRBV30 and TRBJ1-5; no clear D gene. V lost 2 bases and J 9 bases, leaving 14 bases between the germline ends. The CDR3 has 13 amino acids. Looked up from germline, CDR1 is GTSNPN and CDR2 is SVGIG (reference sequence). The CDR3 loop is CAWSLTDDGPQHF. As DNA, the CDR3 is TGTGCCTGGAGTCTGACTGACGATGGGCCCCAGCATTTT.

The chain links TRBV5-6 to TRBJ2-5; 7 nucleotides line up with TRBD1. V gave up 4 bases and J gave up 5 bases; unmatched junction bases: 11. The CDR3 runs 15 residues. Germline V gives CDR1 SGHDT, CDR2 YYEEEE. Here the CDR3 reads CASSTRTGVMETQYF. CDR3 nucleotide sequence: TGTGCCAGCAGCACCCGGACAGGAGTGATGGAGACCCAGTACTTC.

The V and J genes are TRBV5-1 and TRBJ2-3, with a possible D match to TRBD1 (6 bases). Trimming pared 3 bases from V and 4 bases from J, leaving 18 bases between. Germline CDR1 reads SGHRS; CDR2 reads YFSETQ. This CDR3 is built from 16 residues. CDR3 DNA: TGCGCCAGCAGCTCCCCTGGGTGGGGGCTTTCAGATACGCAGTATTTT. Its protein product is CASSSPGWGLSDTQYF.

The rearrangement joins TRBV21-1 to TRBJ2-1; TRBD1, the table's D call, lacks a check against the DNA. TRBV21-1 counts as a pseudogene. This CDR3 contains 15 residues. The CDR3 region has the DNA TGTGCCAGCAGCGCGGGACAGGGGACGGGGAATGAGCAGTTCTTC. It encodes CASSAGQGTGNEQFF.

The chain links TRBV3-1 (or the pseudogene TRBV3-2) to TRBJ1-3; possible D gene TRBD1, 5 bases. Germline lookup yields CDR1 LGHDT and CDR2 YNNKEL (reference sequence). The CDR3 has 16 amino acids. V gave up 0 bases and J gave up 1 base, with 10 bases separating them. CDR3 residues: CASSQDPRGSGNTIYF. The DNA for the CDR3 is TGTGCCAGCAGCCAAGATCCGCGGGGGTCTGGAAACACCATATATTTT.